This T cell receptor beta chain was sequenced during a study of a mutant IDH1 vaccine in newly diagnosed glioma. Study-level results: There seemed to be no relation between pseudoprogression and changes in top peripheral T cell clonotypes.

On this clone itself: Its antigen is as yet unknown.

The CDR3 contains 17 residues. Trimming removed 5 bases at V and 9 bases at J, with 23 bases between. Looked up from germline, CDR1 is SGHVS and CDR2 is FQNEAQ. Time point: week 35, safety follow-up. The vaccine gave 300 ug of a 20-mer mutant IDH1 peptide subcutaneously per dose. Patients carried new grade 3 or 4 IDH1-mutant astrocytomas lacking nuclear ATRX. Assay used: immunoSEQ multiplex PCR; TCRdb lists only in-frame clones, some missing. The sample holds 41,000 or so clones, 85% to 90% seen once. The TCR was taken from a man aged 35 to 55 with glioma. The V gene is TRBV7-8, the J gene TRBJ1-6, with D perhaps TRBD1 (5 bases). The sequencing here drew on PBMCs, taken from a glioma patient whose treatment included an IDH1 peptide vaccine. CDR3 sequence (DNA): TGTGCCAGCAGCCAGGTTTGGGACGGACCTCGGGGTTCACCCCTCCACTTT. Amino acid sequence: CASSQVWDGPRGSPLHF.